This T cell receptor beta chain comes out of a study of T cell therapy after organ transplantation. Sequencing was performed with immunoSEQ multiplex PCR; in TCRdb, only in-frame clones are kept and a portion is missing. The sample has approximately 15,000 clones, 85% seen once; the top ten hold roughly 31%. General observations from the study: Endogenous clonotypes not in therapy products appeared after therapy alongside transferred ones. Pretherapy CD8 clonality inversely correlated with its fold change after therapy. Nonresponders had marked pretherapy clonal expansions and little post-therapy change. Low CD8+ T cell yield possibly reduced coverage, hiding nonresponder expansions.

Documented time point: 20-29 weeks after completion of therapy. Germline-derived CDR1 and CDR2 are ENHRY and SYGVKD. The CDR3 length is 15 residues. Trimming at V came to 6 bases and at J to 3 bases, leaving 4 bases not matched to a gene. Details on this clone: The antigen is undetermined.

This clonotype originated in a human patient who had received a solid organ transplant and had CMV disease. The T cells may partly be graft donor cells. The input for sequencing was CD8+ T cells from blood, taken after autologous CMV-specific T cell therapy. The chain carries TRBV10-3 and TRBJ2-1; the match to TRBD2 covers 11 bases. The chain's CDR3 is CAISDGTSGYNEQFF. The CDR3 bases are TGTGCCATCAGCGACGGGACTAGCGGCTACAATGAGCAGTTCTTC.